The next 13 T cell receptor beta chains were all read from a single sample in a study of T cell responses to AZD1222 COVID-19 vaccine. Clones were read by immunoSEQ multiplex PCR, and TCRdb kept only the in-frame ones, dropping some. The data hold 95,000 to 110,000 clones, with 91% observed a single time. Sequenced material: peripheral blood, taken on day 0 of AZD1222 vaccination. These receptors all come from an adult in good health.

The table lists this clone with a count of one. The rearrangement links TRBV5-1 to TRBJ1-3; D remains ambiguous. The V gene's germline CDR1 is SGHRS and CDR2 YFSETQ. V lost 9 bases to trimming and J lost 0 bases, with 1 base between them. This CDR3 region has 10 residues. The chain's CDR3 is CAISGNTIYF. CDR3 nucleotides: TGCGCCATCTCTGGAAACACCATATATTTT. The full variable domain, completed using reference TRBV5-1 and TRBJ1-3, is KAGVTQTPRYLIKTRGQQVTLSCSPISGHRSVSWYQQTPGQGLQFLFEYFSETQRNKGNFPGRFSGRQFSNSRSEMNVSTLELGDSALYLCAISGNTIYFGEGSWLTVV.

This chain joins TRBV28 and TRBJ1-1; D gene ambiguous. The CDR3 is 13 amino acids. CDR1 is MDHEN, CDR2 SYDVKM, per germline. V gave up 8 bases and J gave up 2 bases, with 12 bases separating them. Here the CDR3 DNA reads TGTGCCAGCCCCCTAGAAGTCAACACTGAAGCTTTCTTT. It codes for CASPLEVNTEAFF. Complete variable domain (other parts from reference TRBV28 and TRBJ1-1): DVKVTQSSRYLVKRTGEKVFLECVQDMDHENMFWYRQDPGLGLRLIYFSYDVKMKEKGDIPEGYSVSREKKERFSLILESASTNQTSMYLCASPLEVNTEAFFGQGTRLTVV.

The CDR3 DNA follows: TGTGCCACCAGTGATTTGGGGACTAGCGCTTACAATGAGCAGTTCTTC. Translation: CATSDLGTSAYNEQFF. This sequence joins TRBV24-1 and TRBJ2-1, with TRBD2 matching over 10 bases. The CDR3 sequence is 16 residues long. The V gene end was trimmed by 0 bases and the J gene end by 4 bases; junction bases not matched to a gene: 2. The germline CDR1 and CDR2 sequences are KGHDR and SFDVKD.

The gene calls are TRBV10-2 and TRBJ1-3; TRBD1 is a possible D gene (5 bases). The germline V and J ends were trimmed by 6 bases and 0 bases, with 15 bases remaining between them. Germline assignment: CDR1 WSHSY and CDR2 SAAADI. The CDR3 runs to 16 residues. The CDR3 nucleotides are TGCGCCAGCAGCCCCATCCCAGGGAGCTCTGGAAACACCATATATTTT. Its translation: CASSPIPGSSGNTIYF.

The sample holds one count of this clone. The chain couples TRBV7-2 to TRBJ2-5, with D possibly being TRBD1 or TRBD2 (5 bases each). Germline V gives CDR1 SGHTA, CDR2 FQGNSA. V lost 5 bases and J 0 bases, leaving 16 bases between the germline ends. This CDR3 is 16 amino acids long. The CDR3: CASSPSGWGYQETQYF. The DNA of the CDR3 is TGTGCCAGCAGCCCAAGTGGGTGGGGGTACCAAGAGACCCAGTACTTC.

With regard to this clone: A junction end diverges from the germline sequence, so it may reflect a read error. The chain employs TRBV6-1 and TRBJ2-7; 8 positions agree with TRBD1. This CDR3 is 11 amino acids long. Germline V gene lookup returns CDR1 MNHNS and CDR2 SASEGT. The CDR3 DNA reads TGTGCCAGCAGTGAAAGAGGACAGGGCAACTTC. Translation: CASSERGQGNF.

The CDR3 spells CASSPFTLNQPQHF. In nucleotides, the CDR3 is TGTGCCAGCTCACCATTCACCCTAAATCAGCCCCAGCATTTT. The chain employs TRBV18 and TRBJ1-5; no reliable D call. V gave up 2 bases and J gave up 4 bases, with 9 bases separating them. This CDR3 comprises 14 residues. Germline V gene data show CDR1 as KGHSH and CDR2 as LQKENI.

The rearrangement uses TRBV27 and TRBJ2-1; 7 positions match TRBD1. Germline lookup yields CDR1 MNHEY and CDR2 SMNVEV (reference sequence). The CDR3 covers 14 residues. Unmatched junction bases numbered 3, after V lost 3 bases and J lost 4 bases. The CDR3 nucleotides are TGTGCCAGCAGTTTCGGGACAGATTACAATGAGCAGTTCTTC. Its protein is CASSFGTDYNEQFF.

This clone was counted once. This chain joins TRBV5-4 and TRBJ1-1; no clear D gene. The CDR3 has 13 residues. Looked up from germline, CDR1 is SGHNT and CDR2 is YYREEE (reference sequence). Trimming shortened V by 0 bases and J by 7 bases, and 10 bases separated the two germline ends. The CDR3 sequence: CASSLGQVDEAFF. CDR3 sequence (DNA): TGTGCCAGCAGCTTGGGCCAGGTCGATGAAGCTTTCTTT.

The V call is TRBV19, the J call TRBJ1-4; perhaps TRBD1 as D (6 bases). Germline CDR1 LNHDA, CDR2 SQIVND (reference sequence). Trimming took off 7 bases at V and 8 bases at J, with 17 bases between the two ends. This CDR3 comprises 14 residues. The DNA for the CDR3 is TGTGCCAGTAATATCGGGACATCCAAAGAAAAACTGTTTTTT. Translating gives CASNIGTSKEKLFF. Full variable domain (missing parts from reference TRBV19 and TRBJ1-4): DGGITQSPKYLFRKEGQNVTLSCEQNLNHDAMYWYRQDPGQGLRLIYYSQIVNDFQKGDIAEGYSVSREKKESFPLTVTSAQKNPTAFYLCASNIGTSKEKLFFGSGTQLSVL.

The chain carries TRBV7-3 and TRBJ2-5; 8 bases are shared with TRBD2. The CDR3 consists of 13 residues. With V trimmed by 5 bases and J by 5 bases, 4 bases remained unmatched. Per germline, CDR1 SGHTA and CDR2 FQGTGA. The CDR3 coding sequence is TGTGCCAGCAGCAGAGCGGGAGAGGAGACCCAGTACTTC. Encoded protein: CASSRAGEETQYF. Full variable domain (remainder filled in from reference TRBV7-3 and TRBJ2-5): GAGVSQTPSNKVTEKGKYVELRCDPISGHTALYWYRQSLGQGPEFLIYFQGTGAADDSGLPNDRFFAVRPEGSVSTLKIQRTERGDSAVYLCASSRAGEETQYFGPGTRLLVL.

The CDR3 DNA is TGTGCCAGTAGTCGTGGGACTAGCGGGATAGATGAGCAGTTCTTC. Its translation is CASSRGTSGIDEQFF. The rearrangement uses TRBV19 and TRBJ2-1; TRBD2 aligns across 13 bases. This CDR3 spans 15 amino acids. The V segment lost 5 bases and the J segment 8 bases; nucleotides outside the gene matches: 6. The germline V gene has CDR1 LNHDA and CDR2 SQIVND (reference sequence).

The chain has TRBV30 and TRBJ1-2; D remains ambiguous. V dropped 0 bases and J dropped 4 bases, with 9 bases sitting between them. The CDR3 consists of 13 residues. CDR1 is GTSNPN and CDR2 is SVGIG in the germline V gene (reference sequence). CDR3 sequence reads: CAWSVQGFYGYTF. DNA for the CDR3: TGTGCCTGGAGTGTACAAGGTTTCTATGGCTACACCTTC.